This passage covers 21 T cell receptor beta chains from one sample sequenced in a study of OX40 agonist ivuxolimab in advanced cancers. Measured with immunoSEQ multiplex PCR; TCRdb has only the in-frame clones, and not every one. The sample has roughly 75,000 clones; roughly 84% are singletons. The sequencing used CD4+ or CD8+ T cells sorted from blood, collected in a trial of the OX40 agonist ivuxolimab. The origin of the receptors is an adult with an advanced solid tumor such as melanoma, head and neck, liver or kidney cancer.

This clone was counted once. The chain couples TRBV6-1 to TRBJ1-5, with D possibly TRBD1 on 5 matching bases. This CDR3 is built from 15 residues. Germline assignment: CDR1 MNHNS and CDR2 SASEGT. Between the trimmed V and J ends, which lost 5 bases and 1 base, there was a span of 12 bases. CDR3 sequence: CASSLARGSNQPQHF. The CDR3 nucleotides are TGTGCCAGCAGTTTGGCGAGGGGAAGCAATCAGCCCCAGCATTTT.

The chain carries TRBV11-3 and TRBJ2-1; the match to TRBD1 covers 9 bases. The J segment lost 6 bases and the V segment lost 5 bases, leaving 11 bases of the junction unmatched. Germline lookup yields CDR1 SGHNT and CDR2 YENEEA. This CDR3 region has 16 residues. The CDR3: CASSLAGTGYSNEQFF. In DNA, the CDR3 is TGTGCCAGCAGCCTCGCCGGGACAGGGTATTCCAATGAGCAGTTCTTC.

The genes are TRBV9 and TRBJ2-1; D is uncertain. Deletions cut 0 bases from V and 9 bases from J, with 10 bases between. Per germline, CDR1 SGDLS and CDR2 YYNGEE. This CDR3 is 13 amino acids long. CDR3 sequence: CASSVAGKPEQFF. CDR3 sequence (DNA): TGTGCCAGCAGCGTAGCGGGCAAGCCTGAGCAGTTCTTC.

The rearrangement links TRBV6-4 to TRBJ2-1; D remains unclear. The V end lost 0 bases, the J end lost 8 bases, and 14 bases lay between the germline ends. The CDR3 loop spans 15 amino acids. CDR1 and CDR2 from the germline V gene are MRHNA and SNTAGT. The CDR3 reads CASSDSTHLGDEQFF. The CDR3 DNA reads as TGTGCCAGCAGTGACTCGACTCACCTTGGGGATGAGCAGTTCTTC.

For the CDR3, the DNA is TGCGCCAGCAGCCAAGAAGGGAGCGGGAGCCCTTCCGAGACCCAGTACTTC. The encoded protein is CASSQEGSGSPSETQYF. This rearrangement joins TRBV4-1 to TRBJ2-5, with 8 bases that match TRBD2. Trimming took 0 bases from V and 5 from J; bases not matched to a gene: 11. The germline V gene has CDR1 MGHRA and CDR2 YSYEKL. CDR3 length: 17 residues.

The chain has TRBV11-3 and TRBJ1-1, with D unclear. V dropped 1 base and J dropped 3 bases, with 9 bases sitting between them. The germline gives CDR1 SGHNT, CDR2 YENEEA. This CDR3 region has 14 residues. The DNA of the CDR3 is TGTGCCAGCAGCTTAGGGGGATTACACACTGAAGCTTTCTTT. As protein: CASSLGGLHTEAFF.

CDR3 in DNA: TGTGCCAGCAGCTTAAGTGTGGTAGAGAACACTGAAGCTTTCTTT. Translation: CASSLSVVENTEAFF. The chain combines TRBV11-1 with TRBJ1-1; D uncertain. The CDR3 contains 15 residues. CDR1 and CDR2 (germline): SGHAT, FQDESV (reference sequence). Trimming pared 2 bases from V and 1 base from J, leaving 11 bases between.

V usage is TRBV14 and J usage is TRBJ2-3; D gene unclear. With 2 bases removed from V and 2 bases from J, the gap between germline ends came to 5 bases. Germline V CDR1 and CDR2: SGHDN, FVKESK. The CDR3 has 13 amino acids. CDR3 sequence: CASSQLLTDTQYF. CDR3 coding DNA: TGTGCCAGCAGCCAATTGCTCACAGATACGCAGTATTTT.

The chain recombines TRBV7-2 with TRBJ2-1; TRBD2 is a possible D gene (7 bases). V lost 5 bases to trimming and J lost 8 bases, with 22 bases between them. CDR3 length: 16 residues. CDR1 is SGHTA and CDR2 is FQGNSA in the germline V gene. The CDR3 DNA sequence: TGTGCCAGCAGCCCAAATTCGAGGGGGGGCCTTCATGAGCAGTTCTTC. This encodes CASSPNSRGGLHEQFF.

The chain has TRBV5-1 and TRBJ1-2; 7 positions agree with TRBD1. CDR1 is SGHRS and CDR2 is YFSETQ in the germline V gene. The CDR3 extends over 14 amino acids. Trimming took 2 bases from V and 2 from J; bases not matched to a gene: 3. The CDR3 sequence: CASSLGGQNYGYTF. The CDR3 coding sequence is TGCGCCAGCAGCTTAGGGGGACAGAACTATGGCTACACCTTC.

CDR3 DNA: TGTGCCAGCAGTTTATATCGCAGTGGTCAGCCCCAGCATTTT. Protein: CASSLYRSGQPQHF. This chain links TRBV27 with TRBJ1-5; the D is unclear. CDR1 is MNHEY, CDR2 SMNVEV, per germline (reference sequence). The CDR3 spans 14 residues. V lost 1 base and J lost 6, with 10 bases in between.

V is TRBV28 and J is TRBJ1-1; the match to TRBD1 covers 8 bases. Germline lookup yields CDR1 MDHEN and CDR2 SYDVKM. CDR3 length: 15 residues. The V and J ends lost 5 bases and 5 bases, in that order; junction bases with no gene match: 10. CDR3 protein: CASSPHRGGGTEAFF. Written as DNA, the CDR3 is TGTGCCAGCAGTCCTCACAGGGGGGGCGGGACTGAAGCTTTCTTT.

V and J are TRBV25-1 and TRBJ2-7; D remains ambiguous. Trimming took off 4 bases at V and 5 bases at J, with 18 bases between the two ends. Germline lookup yields CDR1 MGHDK and CDR2 SYGVNS. This CDR3 comprises 15 residues. The CDR3: CASSAPSLEANEQYF. CDR3 in DNA: TGTGCCAGCAGTGCCCCCTCACTCGAGGCTAACGAGCAGTACTTC.

The gene calls are TRBV5-5 and TRBJ1-2, with TRBD1 identical over 7 bases. Germline V lookup: CDR1 SGHKS, CDR2 YYEKEE (reference sequence). V dropped 2 bases and J dropped 4; count of bases not matched to a gene: 8. There are 15 residues in the CDR3. DNA for the CDR3: TGTGCCAGCAGCTTACCTAGGGGGCAAATCTATGGCTACACCTTC. The encoded protein is CASSLPRGQIYGYTF. Combining the CDR3 with reference TRBV5-5 and TRBJ1-2 gives the whole variable domain DAGVTQSPTHLIKTRGQQVTLRCSPISGHKSVSWYQQVLGQGPQFIFQYYEKEERGRGNFPDRFSARQFPNYSSELNVNALLLGDSALYLCASSLPRGQIYGYTFGSGTRLTVV.

This chain links TRBV5-1 with TRBJ2-5, with D possibly being TRBD1 or TRBD2 (5 bases each). The V end lost 4 bases, the J end lost 5 bases, and 9 bases lay between the germline ends. The germline gives CDR1 SGHRS, CDR2 YFSETQ. The CDR3 has 12 residues. The DNA of the CDR3 is TGCGCCAGCAGCCTTTGGGGGGAGACCCAGTACTTC. It is translated as CASSLWGETQYF.

The chain recombines TRBV4-1 with TRBJ2-1; tentatively, D is TRBD1 (6 bases). CDR3 length: 15 amino acids. CDR1 and CDR2 from the germline V gene are MGHRA and YSYEKL. V lost 2 bases and J 0 bases, leaving 8 bases between the germline ends. This CDR3 reads CASSQPTGSYNEQFF. DNA for the CDR3: TGCGCCAGCAGCCAACCGACAGGCTCCTACAATGAGCAGTTCTTC.

The rearrangement links TRBV27 to TRBJ1-5; D is unclear. V shed 2 bases and J shed 5 bases, with 10 bases lying between them. The germline gives CDR1 MNHEY, CDR2 SMNVEV (reference sequence). The length of the CDR3 is 14 residues. CDR3 nucleotides: TGTGCCAGCAGTTTAACCGGAGTCTATCAGCCCCAGCATTTT. This translates into CASSLTGVYQPQHF.

The V call is TRBV7-2, the J call TRBJ1-5, with D perhaps TRBD1 (5 bases). The CDR3 loop spans 16 amino acids. Germline V CDR1 and CDR2: SGHTA, FQGNSA. Trimming shortened V by 1 base and J by 4 bases, and 14 bases separated the two germline ends. CDR3 in amino acids: CASSLGVGTGNQPQHF. The CDR3 DNA reads as TGTGCCAGCAGCTTAGGGGTAGGGACGGGGAATCAGCCCCAGCATTTT. Complete variable domain (other parts from reference TRBV7-2 and TRBJ1-5): GAGVSQSPSNKVTEKGKDVELRCDPISGHTALYWYRQSLGQGLEFLIYFQGNSAPDKSGLPSDRFSAERTGGSVSTLTIQRTQQEDSAVYLCASSLGVGTGNQPQHFGDGTRLSIL.

The rearrangement uses TRBV30 and TRBJ1-1; D not certain. V was pared by 0 bases and J by 0 bases, with 5 bases between. The germline gives CDR1 GTSNPN, CDR2 SVGIG (reference sequence). The CDR3 runs 13 residues. The CDR3, as DNA: TGTGCCTGGAGTGTGAGGGTGAACACTGAAGCTTTCTTT. This codes for CAWSVRVNTEAFF.

The chain combines TRBV5-1 with TRBJ1-6; 7 nucleotides match TRBD1. Germline CDR1 and CDR2: SGHRS and YFSETQ. The CDR3 is 18 amino acids. V dropped 4 bases and J dropped 2; count of bases not matched to a gene: 12. CDR3 protein: CASSLGQRSSTYNSPLHF. The DNA for the CDR3 is TGCGCCAGCAGCCTGGGACAGAGAAGCTCTACCTATAATTCACCCCTCCACTTT.

This chain uses TRBV7-2 with TRBJ1-3; D is unclear. Trimming stripped 5 bases from V and 4 bases from J, with 6 bases between. The CDR3 extends over 12 amino acids. Germline-derived CDR1 and CDR2 are SGHTA and FQGNSA. The CDR3 DNA reads as TGTGCCAGCAGCCCGACAGGAAACACCATATATTTT. Its translation is CASSPTGNTIYF.